Each of the 23 T cell receptor beta chains below was sequenced from the same sample in a study of cytomegalovirus exposure and HLA in healthy donors. The PCR contained 60 Vbeta and 13 Jbeta primers. The repertoire was sequenced with immunoSEQ multiplex PCR; TCRdb's copy has only in-frame clones and lacks some. The repertoire holds fewer than 250,000 clones, with 65% to 90% as singletons. The sample consisted of PBMCs. The receptor source for this set is a girl aged 5 to 17 in good health and CMV-seronegative.

The CDR3 here is CASGGGLAGHLYEQYF. The CDR3 DNA reads TGTGCCAGCGGAGGGGGGCTAGCGGGGCATCTCTACGAGCAGTACTTC. The J gene is TRBJ2-7, the V gene TRBV21-1; TRBD2, the table's D call, was not compared with the DNA. TRBV21-1 is listed as a pseudogene. CDR3 length equals 16 residues.

This chain uses TRBV6-1 with TRBJ1-4; D is unresolved. Germline-derived CDR1 and CDR2 are MNHNS and SASEGT. V was pared by 1 base and J by 4 bases, with 10 bases between. The CDR3 is made up of 15 amino acids. The CDR3 reads CASSEVFSGNEKLFF. Written as DNA, the CDR3 is TGTGCCAGCAGTGAAGTTTTCTCCGGTAATGAAAAACTGTTTTTT.

The chain employs TRBV7-3 and TRBJ2-1; TRBD2 aligns across 11 bases. The germline V gene encodes CDR1 SGHTA and CDR2 FQGTGA. J lost 1 base, V lost 2 bases, and 10 bases had no gene match. This CDR3 spans 19 amino acids. The DNA of the CDR3 is TGTGCCAGCAGCTTACGATCTAGCGGGGGGCTAGAGTCCTACAATGAGCAGTTCTTC. Its protein product is CASSLRSSGGLESYNEQFF. The full variable domain, in which reference TRBV7-3 and TRBJ2-1 provide the parts outside the CDR3, is GAGVSQTPSNKVTEKGKYVELRCDPISGHTALYWYRQSLGQGPEFLIYFQGTGAADDSGLPNDRFFAVRPEGSVSTLKIQRTERGDSAVYLCASSLRSSGGLESYNEQFFGPGTRLTVL.

This clone was seen only once. The chain employs TRBV5-1 and TRBJ2-1; D is perhaps TRBD1 (5 bases). The germline CDR1 and CDR2 sequences are SGHRS and YFSETQ. This CDR3 comprises 14 residues. The germline V and J ends were trimmed by 1 base and 4 bases, with 9 bases remaining between them. CDR3 loop: CASSLRAGYNEQFF. In nucleotides, the CDR3 is TGCGCCAGCAGCTTGAGGGCAGGGTACAATGAGCAGTTCTTC.

Worth noting for this clone: Other nucleotide sequences from this sample produce the same CDR3. The rearrangement joins TRBV7-9 to TRBJ2-5; 15 positions agree with TRBD2. The V gene end was trimmed by 1 base and the J gene end by 3 bases; junction bases not matched to a gene: 3. The germline V gene encodes CDR1 SEHNR and CDR2 FQNEAQ (reference sequence). This CDR3 has 17 amino acids. CDR3 DNA: TGTGCCAGCAGCTTAGTCGGGACTAGCGGGAGGAAAGAGACCCAGTACTTC. Amino acid sequence: CASSLVGTSGRKETQYF.

This chain links TRBV29-1 with TRBJ2-1; possibly TRBD1 for D (6 bases). Trimming cost V 5 bases and J 5 bases, with 10 bases left between them. Germline CDR1 is SQVTM and CDR2 is ANQGSEA. The CDR3 totals 12 residues. DNA of the CDR3: TGCAGCGTTCGGACAGAAAACAATGAGCAGTTCTTC. It specifies CSVRTENNEQFF.

This chain links TRBV7-9 with TRBJ1-2, with a tentative D call TRBD1 (6 bases). The CDR3 runs to 14 residues. The V end lost 8 bases, the J end lost 1 base, and 14 bases lay between the germline ends. CDR1 is SEHNR and CDR2 is FQNEAQ in the germline V gene (reference sequence). DNA for the CDR3: TGTGCCAGCGCTACAACAGGGCTTAACTATGGCTACACCTTC. Translating it yields CASATTGLNYGYTF. The variable domain in full, with the rest retrieved from reference TRBV7-9 and TRBJ1-2, is DTGVSQNPRHKITKRGQNVTFRCDPISEHNRLYWYRQTLGQGPEFLTYFQNEAQLEKSRLLSDRFSAERPKGSFSTLEIQRTEQGDSAMYLCASATTGLNYGYTFGSGTRLTVV.

The chain uses TRBV9 and TRBJ2-1; 11 bases align to TRBD2. Germline V gene data show CDR1 as SGDLS and CDR2 as YYNGEE. V shed 4 bases and J 2 bases; nucleotides not matched to a gene: 5. This CDR3 comprises 16 residues. The CDR3 spells CASSLAGGFPYNEQFF. The CDR3 bases are TGTGCCAGCAGCCTAGCGGGAGGTTTCCCCTACAATGAGCAGTTCTTC.

This clone has only one observation. The chain combines TRBV9 with TRBJ2-5, with 12 bases fitting TRBD2. CDR3 length: 15 amino acids. The V gene end was trimmed by 6 bases and the J gene end by 5 bases; junction bases not matched to a gene: 8. Germline V CDR1 and CDR2: SGDLS, YYNGEE. The CDR3 bases are TGTGCCAGCACCCCTAGCGGGGGGGTTAGGGAGACCCAGTACTTC. Its protein product is CASTPSGGVRETQYF.

The J gene is TRBJ2-6, the V gene TRBV5-1; perhaps TRBD1 as D (6 bases). Between the trimmed V and J ends, which lost 1 base and 2 bases, there was a span of 16 bases. CDR3 length: 18 residues. Germline loops: CDR1 SGHRS, CDR2 YFSETQ. The CDR3 reads CASSLTRKTGTGANVLTF. CDR3 sequence (DNA): TGCGCCAGCAGCTTGACCCGAAAAACAGGGACTGGGGCCAACGTCCTGACTTTC.

CDR3 in amino acids: CASSFNTGATNTEAFF. Written as DNA, the CDR3 is TGTGCCAGCAGTTTTAATACAGGGGCCACGAACACTGAAGCTTTCTTT. J is TRBJ1-1 and V is TRBV28, with 7 bases that match TRBD1. V shed 3 bases and J 1 base; nucleotides not matched to a gene: 8. This CDR3 spans 16 amino acids. Germline-derived CDR1 and CDR2 are MDHEN and SYDVKM.

V is TRBV28 and J is TRBJ2-7; TRBD2 matches 8 bases. CDR1 MDHEN and CDR2 SYDVKM come from the germline V gene. This CDR3 is 17 amino acids long. J was trimmed by 7 bases and V by 1 base; bases with no gene match: 15. CDR3 loop: CASSLSGQLSGAGEQYF. In DNA, the CDR3 is TGTGCCAGCAGTTTATCCGGACAGCTTAGCGGGGCCGGAGAGCAGTACTTC.

The chain is built from TRBV7-2 and TRBJ1-2; tentatively, D is TRBD1 (6 bases). This CDR3 region has 16 residues. In germline, CDR1 is SGHTA, CDR2 FQGNSA. V gave up 5 bases and J gave up 2 bases, with 18 bases separating them. CDR3 protein: CASSLKTGTLNYGYTF. CDR3 DNA: TGTGCCAGCAGCCTCAAAACCGGGACACTAAACTATGGCTACACCTTC.

The chain links TRBV7-6 to TRBJ2-7; D may be TRBD1 (7 bases). CDR1 and CDR2 from the germline V gene are SGHVS and FNYEAQ. V lost 1 base, J lost 3 bases, and 16 bases lay in between. This CDR3 is 16 amino acids long. The CDR3 DNA follows: TGTGCCAGCAGCTTAGAGGAGGGGGCGAAGTTCTACGAGCAGTACTTC. It codes for CASSLEEGAKFYEQYF.

This CDR3 reads CASNEGGGTTEAFF. CDR3 in DNA: TGTGCCTCCAACGAAGGGGGGGGGACCACTGAAGCTTTCTTT. The chain uses TRBV6-1 and TRBJ1-1, with D possibly being TRBD1 (6 bases). V was clipped by 11 bases and J by 4 bases, with 20 bases between them. The CDR3 is 14 amino acids. Germline CDR1 reads MNHNS; CDR2 reads SASEGT.

The chain recombines TRBV14 with TRBJ1-2; no reliable D call. CDR3 length: 15 residues. Trimming shortened V by 6 bases and J by 7 bases, and 21 bases separated the two germline ends. Germline-derived CDR1 and CDR2 are SGHDN and FVKESK. This CDR3 reads CASSRDGWPRGGYTF. The DNA for the CDR3 is TGTGCCAGCAGTAGAGATGGATGGCCTAGAGGTGGCTACACCTTC.

J is TRBJ2-3 and V is TRBV5-1; 8 bases are shared with TRBD1. The CDR3 is 16 residues long. In germline, CDR1 is SGHRS, CDR2 YFSETQ. The V gene end was trimmed by 4 bases and the J gene end by 0 bases; junction bases not matched to a gene: 7. The CDR3: CASSQGTGLSTDTQYF. CDR3 in DNA: TGCGCCAGCAGCCAGGGGACAGGCCTTAGCACAGATACGCAGTATTTT.

CDR3 protein: CASSLAPAGFSYNEQFF. CDR3 bases: TGTGCCAGCAGCTTAGCGCCAGCGGGGTTCTCCTACAATGAGCAGTTCTTC. The genes are TRBV7-2 and TRBJ2-1; TRBD2 matches at 7 bases. CDR1 SGHTA and CDR2 FQGNSA come from the germline V gene. Trimming removed 0 bases from V and 0 bases from J; junction bases left unmatched: 5. The CDR3 is 17 residues long.

The chain uses TRBV30 and TRBJ2-1; D might be TRBD1 (6 bases). Deletions cut 0 bases from V and 12 bases from J, with 12 bases between. This CDR3 has 12 residues. Germline V gives CDR1 GTSNPN, CDR2 SVGIG (reference sequence). The CDR3: CAWSVPGTMQFF. The CDR3 DNA reads TGTGCCTGGAGTGTTCCGGGGACAATGCAGTTCTTC.

The chain recombines TRBV6-5 with TRBJ1-2; D call uncertain. Trimming removed 6 bases from V and 6 bases from J, with 8 bases in between. The V gene's germline CDR1 is MNHEY and CDR2 SVGAGI. The CDR3 extends over 11 amino acids. The CDR3 nucleotides read TGTGCCAGCAGGACATCCAATGGCTACACCTTC. As protein: CASRTSNGYTF.

The chain couples TRBV29-1 to TRBJ2-5, with D possibly TRBD2 on 6 matching bases. The J call may be mistaken, given a closer DNA end match to TRBJ2-7. CDR3 length equals 12 residues. Germline V gene sequence: CDR1 SQVTM, CDR2 ANQGSEA. CDR3 sequence: CSVRGATYEQYF. CDR3 sequence (DNA): TGCAGCGTTCGCGGGGCGACCTACGAGCAGTACTTC.

Here the CDR3 reads CASSQRQGASPMYGYTF. The CDR3, as DNA: TGTGCCAGCAGCCAGCGACAGGGGGCTTCGCCTATGTATGGCTACACCTTC. This chain links TRBV28 with TRBJ1-2; 10 bases are a match to TRBD1. CDR3 length: 17 amino acids. Unmatched junction bases numbered 15, after V lost 6 bases and J lost 5 bases. Per germline, CDR1 MDHEN and CDR2 SYDVKM.

The gene calls are TRBV14 and TRBJ2-7, with 9 bases lining up with TRBD1. V trimming: 1 base; J trimming: 3 bases; junction bases outside the gene matches: 4. Germline V gene sequence: CDR1 SGHDN, CDR2 FVKESK. The CDR3 spans 15 residues. CDR3 amino acids: CASSQVDRGNYEQYF. The DNA of the CDR3 is TGTGCCAGCAGCCAAGTTGACAGGGGGAACTACGAGCAGTACTTC.